A single TCR beta chain is shown here with its context. Its antigen is still unknown. These data originate in a study of CD4 T cells in relation to SARS-CoV-2 and coronaviruses. Trimming pared 8 bases from V and 3 bases from J, leaving 16 bases between. CDR3 length: 15 amino acids. From germline, CDR1 is SNHLY and CDR2 FYNNEI. Libraries were prepared by immunoSEQ multiplex PCR; TCRdb keeps only in-frame clonotypes and omits some of them. The sample holds tens of thousands of clones, 77% seen once. The source material was memory CD4+ T cells from PBMCs, cultured in vitro. This chain uses TRBV2 with TRBJ1-4, with TRBD1 as a possible D gene (6 bases). The TCR comes from an adult with COVID-19. The CDR3 DNA sequence: TGTGCCAGCTCATGGATGGACAGATCTAATGAAAAACTGTTTTTT. Translation: CASSWMDRSNEKLFF.